These T cell receptor beta chains were read from a single sample in a study of spatial heterogeneity in lung cancer. TCRdb analysed the 5' RACE reads with MiXCR anew, one entry per CDR3 protein. The sample holds about 14,000 distinct CDR3 sequences; 10% are singletons and the top ten take just under 30%. Source: PBMCs, taken at surgery. The receptors derive from a male donor with early-stage non-small cell lung cancer. Both conserved end residues are part of each CDR3. Fields, in order: D gene, J gene, clone size, V gene, CDR3 protein, CDR3 DNA. The D gene is left open where the match is weak. Some rows mark clone size as missing; the rest say once, few, many or name a class of expanded clone.

D: .
J: TRBJ1-1
size: .
V: TRBV29-1
CDR3: CSGGGGGTEAFF
DNA: TGCAGCGGGGGAGGGGGAGGTACTGAAGCTTTCTTT

D: .
J: TRBJ2-6
size: .
V: TRBV12-3/TRBV12-4
CDR3: CASSLGVPYSGANVLTF
DNA: TGTGCCAGCAGTTTGGGGGTCCCATACTCTGGGGCCAACGTCCTGACTTTC

D: TRBD2
J: TRBJ2-7
size: many
V: TRBV27
CDR3: CASSFSGSSYEQYF
DNA: TGTGCCAGCAGTTTTAGCGGGAGCTCCTACGAGCAGTACTTC

D: TRBD1
J: TRBJ2-7
size: medium-sized
V: TRBV18
CDR3: CASSPQLMDRAREQYF
DNA: TGTGCCAGCTCACCACAATTAATGGACAGGGCCCGCGAGCAGTACTTC

D: .
J: TRBJ1-1
size: .
V: TRBV5-1
CDR3: CASSLWGNTEAFF
DNA: TGCGCCAGCAGCTTGTGGGGGAACACTGAAGCTTTCTTT

D: TRBD2
J: TRBJ2-3
size: many
V: TRBV29-1
CDR3: CSVVAGPEDTQYF
DNA: TGCAGCGTTGTAGCGGGGCCTGAAGATACGCAGTATTTT

D: TRBD2
J: TRBJ2-2
size: many
V: TRBV2
CDR3: CASSPSGATGELFF
DNA: TGTGCCAGCAGTCCTAGCGGAGCCACCGGGGAGCTGTTTTTT

D: .
J: TRBJ1-4
size: many
V: TRBV29-1
CDR3: CSVGGGSTKKLFF
DNA: TGCAGCGTTGGGGGAGGGTCCACCAAAAAACTGTTTTTT

D: TRBD1
J: TRBJ2-5
size: many
V: TRBV9
CDR3: CASSPPRQGAVETQYF
DNA: TGTGCCAGCAGTCCACCTCGACAGGGGGCAGTTGAGACCCAGTACTTC

D: TRBD1
J: TRBJ1-2
size: few
V: TRBV28
CDR3: CASSLPGTGANYGYTF
DNA: TGTGCCAGCAGTTTACCTGGGACAGGGGCTAACTATGGCTACACCTTC

D: .
J: TRBJ2-2
size: few
V: TRBV12-3/TRBV12-4
CDR3: CASSLVRDSNTGELFF
DNA: TGTGCCAGCAGTCTCGTGAGGGATTCGAACACCGGGGAGCTGTTTTTT